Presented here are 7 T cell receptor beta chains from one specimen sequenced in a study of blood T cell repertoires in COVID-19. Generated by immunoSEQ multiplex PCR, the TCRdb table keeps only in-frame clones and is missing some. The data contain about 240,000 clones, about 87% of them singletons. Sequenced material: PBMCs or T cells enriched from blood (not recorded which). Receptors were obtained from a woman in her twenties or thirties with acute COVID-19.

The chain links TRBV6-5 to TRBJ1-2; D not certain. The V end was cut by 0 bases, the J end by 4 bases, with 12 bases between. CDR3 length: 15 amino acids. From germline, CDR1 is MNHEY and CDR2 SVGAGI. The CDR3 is CASSYSGLGAYGYTF. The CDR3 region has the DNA TGTGCCAGCAGTTACTCGGGGTTGGGAGCCTATGGCTACACCTTC.

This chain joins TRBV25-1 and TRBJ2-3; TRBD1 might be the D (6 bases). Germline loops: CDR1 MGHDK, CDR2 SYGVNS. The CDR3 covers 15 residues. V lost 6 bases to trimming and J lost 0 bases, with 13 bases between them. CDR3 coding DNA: TGTGCCAGCAGCGACCGGGACATTAGCACAGATACGCAGTATTTT. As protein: CASSDRDISTDTQYF.

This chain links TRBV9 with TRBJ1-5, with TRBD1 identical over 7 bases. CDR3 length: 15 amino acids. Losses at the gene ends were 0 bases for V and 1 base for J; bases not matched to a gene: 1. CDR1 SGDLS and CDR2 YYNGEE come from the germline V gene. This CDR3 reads CASSVEGASNQPQHF. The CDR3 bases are TGTGCCAGCAGCGTAGAGGGGGCGAGCAATCAGCCCCAGCATTTT.

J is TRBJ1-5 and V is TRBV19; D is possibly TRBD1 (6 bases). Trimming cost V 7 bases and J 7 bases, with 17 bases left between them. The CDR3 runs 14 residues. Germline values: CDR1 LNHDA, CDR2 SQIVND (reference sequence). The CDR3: CASMYRDVWQPQHF. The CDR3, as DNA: TGTGCCAGTATGTACAGGGATGTTTGGCAGCCCCAGCATTTT. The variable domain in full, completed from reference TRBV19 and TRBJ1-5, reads DGGITQSPKYLFRKEGQNVTLSCEQNLNHDAMYWYRQDPGQGLRLIYYSQIVNDFQKGDIAEGYSVSREKKESFPLTVTSAQKNPTAFYLCASMYRDVWQPQHFGDGTRLSIL.

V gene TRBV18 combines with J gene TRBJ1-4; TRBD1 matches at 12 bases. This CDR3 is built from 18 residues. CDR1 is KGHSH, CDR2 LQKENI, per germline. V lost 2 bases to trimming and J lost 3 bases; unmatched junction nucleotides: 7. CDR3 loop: CASSPSGTGGLSNEKLFF. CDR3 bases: TGTGCCAGCTCACCATCCGGGACAGGGGGCCTGTCTAATGAAAAACTGTTTTTT.

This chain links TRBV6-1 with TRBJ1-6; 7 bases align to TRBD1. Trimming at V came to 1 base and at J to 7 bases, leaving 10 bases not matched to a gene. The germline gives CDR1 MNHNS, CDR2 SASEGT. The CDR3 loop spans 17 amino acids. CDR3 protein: CASSEVRRGLKNSPLHF. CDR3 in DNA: TGTGCCAGCAGTGAAGTTAGGAGGGGGCTTAAGAATTCACCCCTCCACTTT.

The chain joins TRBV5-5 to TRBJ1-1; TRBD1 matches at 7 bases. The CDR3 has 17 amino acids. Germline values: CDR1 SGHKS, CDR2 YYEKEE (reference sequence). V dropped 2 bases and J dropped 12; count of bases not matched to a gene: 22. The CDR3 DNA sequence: TGTGCCAGCAGCTTCTTTGTCGCTAAAAGAGGGGGCGCGGGATCTTTCTTT. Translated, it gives CASSFFVAKRGGAGSFF. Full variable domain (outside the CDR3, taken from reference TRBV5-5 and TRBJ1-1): DAGVTQSPTHLIKTRGQQVTLRCSPISGHKSVSWYQQVLGQGPQFIFQYYEKEERGRGNFPDRFSARQFPNYSSELNVNALLLGDSALYLCASSFFVAKRGGAGSFFGQGTRLTVV.